Below are 14 T cell receptor beta chains sequenced from a single sample in a study of blood T cell repertoires in COVID-19. The repertoire was sequenced with immunoSEQ multiplex PCR; TCRdb's copy has only in-frame clones and lacks some. The data show more than 300,000 clones, more than 70% seen once. The source material was peripheral blood. The receptors come from a woman aged 25 to 39 with COVID-19, enrolled during active disease.

V usage is TRBV7-9 and J usage is TRBJ2-5, with 8 bases that match TRBD1. Germline V CDR1 and CDR2: SEHNR, FQNEAQ (reference sequence). The CDR3 length is 14 residues. V shed 5 bases and J 2 bases; nucleotides not matched to a gene: 4. Here the CDR3 reads CASSKDRVQETQYF. CDR3 in DNA: TGTGCCAGCAGCAAGGACAGGGTACAAGAGACCCAGTACTTC. The full variable domain, its missing parts supplied by reference TRBV7-9 and TRBJ2-5, is DTGVSQNPRHKITKRGQNVTFRCDPISEHNRLYWYRQTLGQGPEFLTYFQNEAQLEKSRLLSDRFSAERPKGSFSTLEIQRTEQGDSAMYLCASSKDRVQETQYFGPGTRLLVL.

V gene TRBV4-2 combines with J gene TRBJ2-5, with 8 nucleotides matching TRBD1. The CDR3 has 16 residues. Trimming at V came to 4 bases and at J to 3 bases, leaving 10 bases not matched to a gene. In germline, CDR1 is LGHNA, CDR2 YNFKEQ. Here the CDR3 DNA reads TGTGCCAGCAGCCCCCCAGGGGGCCCCCCCAAAGAGACCCAGTACTTC. Translation gives CASSPPGGPPKETQYF.

The chain uses TRBV6-2 or TRBV6-3 and TRBJ2-1, with TRBD2 identical over 9 bases. Losses at the gene ends were 5 bases for V and 7 bases for J; bases not matched to a gene: 9. The CDR3 covers 15 residues. CDR1 is MNHEY, CDR2 SVGEGT, per germline. The CDR3 region is CASSRREGYFNEQFF. The DNA for the CDR3 is TGTGCCAGCAGTCGGCGGGAGGGCTATTTTAATGAGCAGTTCTTC.

This clone is a singleton in its sample. This chain connects TRBV24-1 to TRBJ2-1, with D possibly TRBD1 on 5 matching bases. V gave up 0 bases and J gave up 7 bases, with 12 bases separating them. The CDR3 spans 15 residues. Per germline, CDR1 KGHDR and CDR2 SFDVKD. The CDR3 loop is CATSDLSAGSNEQFF. Here the CDR3 DNA reads TGTGCCACCAGTGATTTGTCGGCAGGGTCGAATGAGCAGTTCTTC.

This chain joins TRBV18 and TRBJ1-5, with D tentatively TRBD1 (5 bases). The CDR3 is 14 amino acids. The germline V gene has CDR1 KGHSH and CDR2 LQKENI. The V gene lost 6 bases and the J gene lost 5 bases, with 14 bases spanning the gap. The CDR3 nucleotides read TGTGCCAGCTCCGGGACCCGGGGGGATCAGCCCCAGCATTTT. Its protein product is CASSGTRGDQPQHF.

The gene calls are TRBV4-1 and TRBJ2-3, with a weak D call TRBD2 (5 bases). The CDR3 extends over 18 amino acids. In germline, CDR1 is MGHRA, CDR2 YSYEKL. V gave up 0 bases and J gave up 0 bases, with 16 bases separating them. DNA of the CDR3: TGCGCCAGCAGCCAAGAAACTGGCGGGCTGGCTAGCACAGATACGCAGTATTTT. Its protein is CASSQETGGLASTDTQYF.

The V gene is TRBV5-4, the J gene TRBJ1-4; 7 bases agree with TRBD1. CDR1 is SGHNT and CDR2 is YYREEE in the germline V gene (reference sequence). The CDR3 spans 17 residues. The V gene end was trimmed by 4 bases and the J gene end by 0 bases; junction bases not matched to a gene: 9. The CDR3 nucleotides read TGTGCCAGCAGCCATAAAGAGGGGGCCGCAACTAATGAAAAACTGTTTTTT. It specifies CASSHKEGAATNEKLFF.

The chain joins TRBV4-3 to TRBJ2-2; TRBD2 matches 12 bases. This CDR3 comprises 17 residues. Germline V gene sequence: CDR1 LGHNA, CDR2 YSLEER. V lost 4 bases, J lost 4 bases, and 7 bases stayed unmatched. The DNA of the CDR3 is TGCGCCAGCAGCCTCTCGACTAGCGGGAGTGGCACCGGGGAGCTGTTTTTT. This sequence encodes CASSLSTSGSGTGELFF.

The rearrangement joins TRBV30 to TRBJ1-1; 8 bases match TRBD1. V trimming: 5 bases; J trimming: 2 bases; junction bases outside the gene matches: 7. Germline lookup yields CDR1 GTSNPN and CDR2 SVGIG (reference sequence). There are 14 residues in the CDR3. CDR3 region: CAWDRQGINTEAFF. The CDR3 DNA reads TGTGCCTGGGACCGACAGGGGATAAACACTGAAGCTTTCTTT. The full variable domain, completed using reference TRBV30 and TRBJ1-1, is SQTIHQWPATLVQPVGSPLSLECTVEGTSNPNLYWYRQAAGRGLQLLFYSVGIGQISSEVPQNLSASRPQDRQFILSSKKLLLSDSGFYLCAWDRQGINTEAFFGQGTRLTVV.

The rearrangement links TRBV7-3 to TRBJ2-2; D uncertain. Germline values: CDR1 SGHTA, CDR2 FQGTGA. The CDR3 loop spans 15 amino acids. The ends were cut back, 5 bases at V and 1 base at J, with 11 bases in the middle. CDR3: CASSRVRRNTGELFF. The CDR3 bases are TGTGCCAGCAGCCGCGTACGAAGGAACACCGGGGAGCTGTTTTTT.

A note on this clone: Germline is not matched at one junction end, which may reflect a read error. The chain recombines TRBV6-5 with TRBJ2-7; maybe TRBD2 (6 bases). Germline V gives CDR1 MNHEY, CDR2 SVGAGI. CDR3 size: 11 residues. CDR3 sequence reads: CASNTVMRRDF. The CDR3 DNA sequence: TGTGCCAGCAATACGGTTATGCGGAGGGACTTC.

This clone came up once. The chain has TRBV7-9 and TRBJ1-1, with a tentative D call TRBD1 (6 bases). V shed 5 bases and J shed 7 bases, with 11 bases lying between them. Germline V gene data show CDR1 as SEHNR and CDR2 as FQNEAQ (reference sequence). The CDR3 runs to 12 residues. The CDR3 protein is CASSRGGFEAFF. The CDR3 coding sequence is TGTGCCAGCAGCCGAGGGGGTTTTGAAGCTTTCTTT.

The rearrangement uses TRBV6-1 and TRBJ2-5; TRBD2 matches 13 bases. The CDR3 runs to 18 residues. CDR1 is MNHNS, CDR2 SASEGT, per germline. The J segment lost 5 bases and the V segment lost 0 bases, leaving 9 bases of the junction unmatched. CDR3 DNA: TGTGCCAGCAGTGAAGCTCCCGGGGGACTAGCGGGACTGGAGACCCAGTACTTC. It is translated as CASSEAPGGLAGLETQYF.

The rearrangement joins TRBV7-9 to TRBJ2-1, with 8 bases matching TRBD2. CDR1 SEHNR and CDR2 FQNEAQ come from the germline V gene (reference sequence). After removal of 10 bases from V and 4 bases from J, the junction contained 6 bases not matched to a gene. This CDR3 is built from 13 residues. The CDR3 protein is CATVSGSYNEQFF. The CDR3 coding sequence is TGTGCCACGGTGAGCGGGAGTTACAATGAGCAGTTCTTC.